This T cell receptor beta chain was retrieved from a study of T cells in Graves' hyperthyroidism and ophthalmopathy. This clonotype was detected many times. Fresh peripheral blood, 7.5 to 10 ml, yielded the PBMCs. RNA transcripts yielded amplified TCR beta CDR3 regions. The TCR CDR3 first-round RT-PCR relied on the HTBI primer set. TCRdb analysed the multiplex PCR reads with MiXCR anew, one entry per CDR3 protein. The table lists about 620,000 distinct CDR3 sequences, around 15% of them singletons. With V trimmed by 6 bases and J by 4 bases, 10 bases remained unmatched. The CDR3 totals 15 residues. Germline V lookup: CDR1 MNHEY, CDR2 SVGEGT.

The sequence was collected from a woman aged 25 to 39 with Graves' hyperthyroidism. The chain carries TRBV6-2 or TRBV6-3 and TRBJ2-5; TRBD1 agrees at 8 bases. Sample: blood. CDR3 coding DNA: TGTGCCAGCAGACTTCCGGGACAGGTTCGAGAGACCCAGTACTTC. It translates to CASRLPGQVRETQYF.